This TCR beta chain was captured by sequencing in a study of blood T cell repertoires in COVID-19. Looking at the study overall: Both acute and convalescent COVID-19 samples were obtained from the United States, Italy and Spain. T cells, B-cell-depleted T cells, or PBMCs supplied cDNA or gDNA.

The CDR3 totals 15 residues. V gave up 0 bases and J gave up 0 bases, with 8 bases separating them. CDR1 LGHNA and CDR2 YSLEER come from the germline V gene. Those enrolled, adults aged roughly 18 to 90 years, came from 24 US areas. In Cohort 3, a recovered donor had either two negative PCRs, clearance, or symptom resolution. Clones were sequenced by immunoSEQ multiplex PCR, and TCRdb holds only the in-frame ones, with some missing. The table shows fewer than 400,000 clones, with 80% to 95% occurring only once. The specimen was PBMCs or T cells enriched from blood (not recorded which). The TCR was taken from a woman between 25 and 40 years old who had recovered from COVID-19. This chain joins TRBV4-3 and TRBJ1-2; D unresolved. The CDR3 coding sequence is TGCGCCAGCAGCCAAGAATGGAGAACTAACTATGGCTACACCTTC. This translates into CASSQEWRTNYGYTF.